The 14 T cell receptor beta chains listed next were all sequenced from one sample in a study of blood T cell repertoires in COVID-19. Generated by immunoSEQ multiplex PCR, the TCRdb table keeps only in-frame clones and is missing some. The data show some 50,000 clones, 75% to 95% seen once. What was sequenced was peripheral blood. The receptors come from a man between 70 and 80 years old with active COVID-19.

This clone showed up just a few times. The J gene is TRBJ1-5, the V gene TRBV2, with 7 bases matching TRBD1. Per germline, CDR1 SNHLY and CDR2 FYNNEI. The CDR3 sequence is 13 residues long. V lost 7 bases to trimming and J lost 2 bases; unmatched junction nucleotides: 2. The CDR3 protein is CASNTGGNQPQHF. Here the CDR3 DNA reads TGTGCCAGCAATACAGGGGGCAATCAGCCCCAGCATTTT.

CDR3 DNA: TGTGCCTGGAGTGCGGGCGGGGGCAATCAGCCCCAGCATTTT. It specifies CAWSAGGGNQPQHF. This sequence joins TRBV30 and TRBJ1-5, with D uncertain. Trimming cost V 1 base and J 2 bases, with 9 bases left between them. Germline V gene lookup returns CDR1 GTSNPN and CDR2 SVGIG (reference sequence). The CDR3 loop spans 14 amino acids.

Concerning this clone itself: Relative to the germline gene, one junction end is altered; a read error may explain this. V is TRBV14 and J is TRBJ2-5; the D gene is possibly TRBD1 (8 bases). The CDR3 covers 17 residues. The germline CDR1 and CDR2 sequences are SGHDN and FVKESK. As DNA, the CDR3 is TGTGCCAGCAGCCAAGTCGGACAGGGAGGGGGCCAAGTGACCCAGTACTTC. Translating it yields CASSQVGQGGGQVTQYF.

The V and J genes are TRBV7-9 and TRBJ2-3; 8 bases agree with TRBD2. This CDR3 spans 14 amino acids. V gave up 2 bases and J gave up 4 bases; unmatched junction bases: 2. Germline CDR1 SEHNR, CDR2 FQNEAQ (reference sequence). Here the CDR3 DNA reads TGTGCCAGCAGCTTACGGGGGGGAGCAGATACGCAGTATTTT. Its translation is CASSLRGGADTQYF.

This clone was observed a handful of times. This chain uses TRBV6-2 or TRBV6-3 with TRBJ1-5; D uncertain. The germline V gene encodes CDR1 MNHEY and CDR2 SVGEGT. The CDR3 is made up of 12 amino acids. V was pared by 4 bases and J by 3 bases, with 4 bases between. The CDR3, as DNA: TGTGCCAGCAGTTCAGTCAATCAGCCCCAGCATTTT. This codes for CASSSVNQPQHF.

This sequence joins TRBV6-2 or TRBV6-3 and TRBJ1-3; D not certain. The CDR3 runs 15 residues. Germline assignment: CDR1 MNHEY and CDR2 SVGEGT. Trimming cost V 2 bases and J 3 bases, with 11 bases left between them. The CDR3 DNA reads TGTGCCAGCAGTTACCGGTCTGCAGGTGGAAACACCATATATTTT. This gives the protein CASSYRSAGGNTIYF.

The chain joins TRBV6-5 to TRBJ1-5, with a possible D match to TRBD1 (5 bases). V lost 2 bases and J 7 bases, leaving 9 bases between the germline ends. CDR1 is MNHEY and CDR2 is SVGAGI in the germline V gene. The CDR3 runs 13 residues. CDR3 in amino acids: CASSYQGGQPQHF. The CDR3 DNA sequence: TGTGCCAGCAGTTACCAGGGCGGACAGCCCCAGCATTTT.

The V call is TRBV5-4, the J call TRBJ2-2; the D is unclear. Germline loops: CDR1 SGHNT, CDR2 YYREEE (reference sequence). Trimming took 2 bases from V and 2 from J, leaving 10 bases between them. The CDR3 consists of 15 residues. CDR3 DNA sequence: TGTGCCAGCAGCTTTACCGGGTCTAACACCGGGGAGCTGTTTTTT. Amino acid sequence: CASSFTGSNTGELFF.

This rearrangement joins TRBV6-1 to TRBJ1-2, with no clear D. CDR3 length: 14 residues. V lost 1 base and J lost 2, with 8 bases in between. CDR1 MNHNS and CDR2 SASEGT come from the germline V gene. The CDR3 reads CASSEGSSNYGYTF. As DNA, the CDR3 is TGTGCCAGCAGTGAAGGTAGCAGCAACTATGGCTACACCTTC.

This clone was picked up a small number of times. J is TRBJ1-5 and V is TRBV4-2; TRBD1 agrees at 10 bases. CDR3 length equals 16 residues. V trimming: 3 bases; J trimming: 7 bases; junction bases outside the gene matches: 9. Germline loops: CDR1 LGHNA, CDR2 YNFKEQ. The CDR3 region is CASSQSGGQGSQPQHF. The CDR3 DNA reads as TGTGCCAGCAGCCAGAGTGGGGGACAGGGGAGCCAGCCCCAGCATTTT.

The chain is built from TRBV6-2 or TRBV6-3 and TRBJ1-1, with D possibly matching TRBD1 (5 bases). The germline V and J ends were trimmed by 2 bases and 5 bases, with 12 bases remaining between them. This CDR3 comprises 14 residues. Germline V gene lookup returns CDR1 MNHEY and CDR2 SVGEGT. CDR3 DNA sequence: TGTGCCAGCAGTTACGGTCAGGGTAGGACTGAAGCTTTCTTT. It specifies CASSYGQGRTEAFF.

The chain joins TRBV9 to TRBJ2-7, with 8 bases fitting TRBD2. The trim removed 2 bases at V and 2 bases at J, leaving 0 bases unmatched. The CDR3 extends over 13 amino acids. The germline CDR1 and CDR2 sequences are SGDLS and YYNGEE. CDR3 region: CASSVSGAYEQYF. The CDR3 DNA follows: TGTGCCAGCAGCGTTAGCGGGGCCTACGAGCAGTACTTC.

This chain connects TRBV27 to TRBJ1-5; no firm D call. The CDR3 runs 14 residues. Germline V gene lookup returns CDR1 MNHEY and CDR2 SMNVEV (reference sequence). V dropped 5 bases and J dropped 7 bases, with 15 bases sitting between them. This CDR3 is CASSPREGWQPQHF. Here the CDR3 DNA reads TGTGCCAGCAGTCCCAGAGAGGGATGGCAGCCCCAGCATTTT.

The rearrangement links TRBV29-1 to TRBJ2-7; TRBD1 matches 11 bases. The V and J ends lost 7 bases and 3 bases, in that order; junction bases with no gene match: 11. Germline CDR1 and CDR2: SQVTM and ANQGSEA. This CDR3 has 15 amino acids. The CDR3 is CSAVGLGQGVYEQYF. In DNA form, the CDR3 reads TGCAGCGCCGTTGGTCTGGGACAGGGGGTCTACGAGCAGTACTTC.